This T cell receptor beta chain was profiled in a study of cytomegalovirus exposure and HLA in healthy donors. Findings and caveats of the study: There were fewer than 200 TCR beta chains listed as cytomegalovirus-associated. Most TCR sequences proved rare, with some public TCRs found in many donors. Confirmation in vitro established that a few CMV-associated chains were specific for CMV antigens.

The study drew the donors from its roughly 120-subject validation cohort, separate from the 666-subject first cohort. Sequencing was performed with immunoSEQ multiplex PCR; in TCRdb, only in-frame clones are kept and a portion is missing. The sample includes about 220,000 clones, roughly 88% seen only once; the top ten take about 2.7%. As regards this clone: Its antigen is unknown.

Trimming cost V 3 bases and J 0 bases, with 8 bases left between them. This CDR3 spans 14 amino acids. Germline V lookup: CDR1 SGHTA, CDR2 FQGTGA. Input material: PBMCs. The chain employs TRBV7-3 and TRBJ1-1, with TRBD1 as a possible D gene (6 bases). This TCR was recovered from a woman in her late teens or twenties in good health and CMV-seronegative. The CDR3 loop reads CASSFGGMNTEAFF. The CDR3 DNA sequence: TGTGCCAGCAGCTTTGGGGGCATGAACACTGAAGCTTTCTTT.